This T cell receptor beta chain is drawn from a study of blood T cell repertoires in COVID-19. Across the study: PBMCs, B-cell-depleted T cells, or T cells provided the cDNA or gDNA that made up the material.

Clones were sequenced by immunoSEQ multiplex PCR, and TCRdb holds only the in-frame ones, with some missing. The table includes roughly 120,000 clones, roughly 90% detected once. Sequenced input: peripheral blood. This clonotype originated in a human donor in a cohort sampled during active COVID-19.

This CDR3 reads CASSLRLFPSYEQYF. DNA for the CDR3: TGTGCCAGCAGCCTCAGGCTATTCCCCTCCTACGAGCAGTACTTC. The chain is built from TRBV6-9 and TRBJ2-7; D is uncertain. Germline V lookup: CDR1 MNHGY, CDR2 SVAAGI. The CDR3 is made up of 15 amino acids. V was shortened by 6 bases and J by 0 bases, with 15 bases between the two germline ends.